This T cell receptor beta chain is drawn from a study of human T cells and chemical hapten exposure. Study at large: The study lasted approximately 25 weeks, and patients were dosed weekly with diphenylcyclopropenone on the scalp throughout.

Remarks on this clonotype: Its antigen is as yet unknown.

TCRdb reprocessed the RACE reads with MiXCR, giving one entry per CDR3 protein. The sample has 120,000 or so distinct CDR3 sequences; less than 15% are singletons. Notes on the study in general: Once DPC sensitization occurred, TCRs above 1 in 1000 frequency showed no change.

This CDR3 comprises 15 residues. V was pared by 5 bases and J by 6 bases, with 16 bases between. Per the germline V gene, CDR1 is SGHVS and CDR2 is FNYEAQ. Time point defined: pre-sensitization, week 0. Treatment indicated: therapeutic diphenylcyclopropenone sensitization with weekly scalp DPC. Here the sequenced sample was whole blood, taken in connection with sensitization to the hapten diphenylcyclopropenone (DPC). The source of this sequence is a woman aged 18-29 years with alopecia areata. Some clones in this sample may be carry-over from other donors' samples. The V gene is TRBV7-6, the J gene TRBJ2-2, with unresolved D. The CDR3 is CASSPRVVIAGELFF. CDR3 DNA sequence: TGTGCCAGCAGCCCCCGGGTAGTAATCGCCGGGGAGCTGTTTTTT.